One sample yielded the 22 T cell receptor beta chains listed below, sequenced in a study of CD8 T cells in ankylosing spondylitis. From the 5' RACE reads, TCRdb called clonotypes with MiXCR, one entry per CDR3 protein. Of 380,000 or so distinct CDR3 sequences listed, 20% to 25% are singletons. The sample taken for sequencing was blood, either unsorted or a sorted T cell fraction (not recorded which). The receptor source for this set is a male donor with ankylosing spondylitis or in good health (not recorded which).

The rearrangement joins TRBV28 to TRBJ2-5; 8 bases agree with TRBD1. The CDR3 extends over 15 amino acids. Germline loops: CDR1 MDHEN, CDR2 SYDVKM. The junction had 4 bases not matched to a gene; V was cut back by 3 bases and J by 1 base. DNA of the CDR3: TGTGCCAGCAGTTTCGGGGACAGGCCCCAAGAGACCCAGTACTTC. It specifies CASSFGDRPQETQYF.

The chain has TRBV5-1 and TRBJ2-7; 7 nucleotides align to TRBD1. V lost 4 bases to trimming and J lost 5 bases; unmatched junction nucleotides: 9. Germline V gene lookup returns CDR1 SGHRS and CDR2 YFSETQ. This CDR3 spans 14 amino acids. CDR3 bases: TGCGCCAGCAGCGCGGACAGGTGGCGGAACGAGCAGTACTTC. Protein sequence: CASSADRWRNEQYF. Full variable domain (remainder filled in from reference TRBV5-1 and TRBJ2-7): KAGVTQTPRYLIKTRGQQVTLSCSPISGHRSVSWYQQTPGQGLQFLFEYFSETQRNKGNFPGRFSGRQFSNSRSEMNVSTLELGDSALYLCASSADRWRNEQYFGPGTRLTVT.

The rearrangement joins TRBV18 to TRBJ2-1; 10 bases are a match to TRBD2. CDR3 length: 15 residues. J lost 7 bases, V lost 1 base, and 4 bases had no gene match. The germline V gene has CDR1 KGHSH and CDR2 LQKENI. The chain's CDR3 is CASSPQSGGENEQFF. In DNA form, the CDR3 reads TGTGCCAGCTCACCACAAAGCGGGGGGGAGAATGAGCAGTTCTTC.

V and J are TRBV6-1 and TRBJ2-1, with 8 bases matching TRBD1. This CDR3 contains 15 residues. With V trimmed by 2 bases and J by 7 bases, 7 bases remained unmatched. The V gene's germline CDR1 is MNHNS and CDR2 SASEGT. The CDR3 bases are TGTGCCAGCAGTGAATATCAGGGGGCGGGAAATGAGCAGTTCTTC. Protein product: CASSEYQGAGNEQFF.

The table lists this clonotype with many counts. V gene TRBV4-2 combines with J gene TRBJ2-7; possible D gene TRBD2, 7 bases. V dropped 0 bases and J dropped 1 base, with 13 bases sitting between them. Per the germline V gene, CDR1 is LGHNA and CDR2 is YNFKEQ. This CDR3 has 16 amino acids. The CDR3 loop reads CASSQEEGGGSYEQYF. The CDR3 DNA is TGTGCCAGCAGCCAAGAAGAAGGGGGGGGATCCTACGAGCAGTACTTC.

This clonotype was recorded a few times. The V and J genes are TRBV12-3 or TRBV12-4 and TRBJ2-1, with D unresolved. With 0 bases removed from V and 2 bases from J, the gap between germline ends came to 8 bases. The CDR3 has 15 residues. CDR3 sequence (DNA): TGTGCCAGCAGTTTAGCGGCCGTGCCCTACAATGAGCAGTTCTTC. Its translation: CASSLAAVPYNEQFF.

The J gene is TRBJ1-1, the V gene TRBV7-2, with a tentative D call TRBD1 (5 bases). V lost 8 bases, J lost 1 base, and 20 bases lay in between. Germline V gene lookup returns CDR1 SGHTA and CDR2 FQGNSA. The length of the CDR3 is 16 residues. CDR3 protein: CASRSFPQGKNTEAFF. The CDR3 DNA sequence: TGTGCCAGCCGCTCGTTCCCCCAGGGCAAGAACACTGAAGCTTTCTTT. Full variable domain (missing parts from reference TRBV7-2 and TRBJ1-1): GAGVSQSPSNKVTEKGKDVELRCDPISGHTALYWYRQSLGQGLEFLIYFQGNSAPDKSGLPSDRFSAERTGGSVSTLTIQRTQQEDSAVYLCASRSFPQGKNTEAFFGQGTRLTVV.

The genes are TRBV4-1 and TRBJ2-1; 7 nucleotides line up with TRBD1. The CDR3 contains 15 residues. The germline V gene has CDR1 MGHRA and CDR2 YSYEKL. V shed 3 bases, J shed 5 bases, and the junction held 7 bases outside the gene matches. CDR3 sequence: CASSQMGTANNEQFF. CDR3 bases: TGCGCCAGCAGCCAGATGGGGACAGCCAACAATGAGCAGTTCTTC.

The chain employs TRBV28 and TRBJ2-7; the match to TRBD1 covers 7 bases. V shed 5 bases and J 5 bases; nucleotides not matched to a gene: 12. The CDR3 extends over 15 amino acids. Looked up from germline, CDR1 is MDHEN and CDR2 is SYDVKM. This CDR3 is CASSRPPGQRNEQYF. CDR3 nucleotide sequence: TGTGCCAGCAGTCGGCCACCGGGACAGCGAAACGAGCAGTACTTC.

The genes are TRBV20-1 and TRBJ1-1; D gene unclear. Trimming shortened V by 4 bases and J by 3 bases, and 6 bases separated the two germline ends. Per germline, CDR1 DFQATT and CDR2 SNEGSKA (reference sequence). The length of the CDR3 is 11 residues. The CDR3 bases are TGCAGTGCTACCGAAGACACTGAAGCTTTCTTT. It is translated as CSATEDTEAFF.

The chain carries TRBV28 and TRBJ2-7, with 11 positions matching TRBD1. Germline V gene sequence: CDR1 MDHEN, CDR2 SYDVKM. The CDR3 is 14 amino acids. Germline trimming cut 7 bases from V and 5 bases from J; bases unmatched to any gene: 7. The CDR3 loop is CASNTDRGPNEQYF. The CDR3, as DNA: TGTGCCAGCAACACGGACAGGGGGCCCAACGAGCAGTACTTC.

In this sample, this clonotype turned up once. J is TRBJ2-2 and V is TRBV20-1; D unresolved. The CDR3 loop spans 13 amino acids. The germline gives CDR1 DFQATT, CDR2 SNEGSKA (reference sequence). The ends were cut back, 4 bases at V and 5 bases at J, with 11 bases in the middle. In DNA form, the CDR3 reads TGCAGTGCTACAGATCCCGGTACCGGGGAGCTGTTTTTT. Protein: CSATDPGTGELFF.

The rearrangement joins TRBV12-3 or TRBV12-4 to TRBJ2-7; D possibly corresponds to TRBD1 (6 bases). The CDR3 runs to 12 residues. Trimming removed 3 bases from V and 9 bases from J, with 12 bases in between. CDR3 in amino acids: CASSFSGAGQYF. DNA for the CDR3: TGTGCCAGCAGTTTTTCAGGGGCTGGGCAGTACTTC.

This clonotype has more than one count but fewer than ten. The chain combines TRBV28 with TRBJ1-6; TRBD1 matches at 9 bases. Germline CDR1 and CDR2: MDHEN and SYDVKM. The V and J ends lost 5 bases and 8 bases, in that order; junction bases with no gene match: 7. The CDR3 is 15 amino acids. The DNA of the CDR3 is TGTGCCAGCAGTCCACGGGACAGGGTGGATTCACCCCTCCACTTT. Encoded protein: CASSPRDRVDSPLHF. Filled out from reference TRBV28 and TRBJ1-6, the complete variable domain reads DVKVTQSSRYLVKRTGEKVFLECVQDMDHENMFWYRQDPGLGLRLIYFSYDVKMKEKGDIPEGYSVSREKKERFSLILESASTNQTSMYLCASSPRDRVDSPLHFGNGTRLTVT.

This clonotype appeared a few times. V usage is TRBV10-1 and J usage is TRBJ2-3, with TRBD2 matching 10 bases. V gave up 1 base and J gave up 4 bases; unmatched junction bases: 2. The germline CDR1 and CDR2 sequences are WNHNN and SYGVQD (reference sequence). CDR3 length: 15 amino acids. This CDR3 is CASSELGLAADTQYF. DNA for the CDR3: TGCGCCAGCAGTGAGTTAGGACTAGCGGCAGATACGCAGTATTTT.

This chain links TRBV20-1 with TRBJ2-1; possibly TRBD2 for D (6 bases). This CDR3 is built from 11 residues. Germline V gene lookup returns CDR1 DFQATT and CDR2 SNEGSKA (reference sequence). V was cut by 5 bases and J by 8 bases, with 10 bases left in between. Here the CDR3 reads CSARTIDEQFF. CDR3 nucleotide sequence: TGCAGTGCTCGGACTATAGATGAGCAGTTCTTC.

The chain recombines TRBV29-1 with TRBJ2-2; 8 positions match TRBD2. The CDR3 has 12 residues. Germline lookup yields CDR1 SQVTM and CDR2 ANQGSEA. J lost 5 bases, V lost 6 bases, and 2 bases had no gene match. The CDR3 DNA sequence: TGCAGCGTGCGGGGGGCGACCGGGGAGCTGTTTTTT. Translated: CSVRGATGELFF.

The rearrangement links TRBV12-3 or TRBV12-4 to TRBJ2-1, with 7 positions matching TRBD2. J lost 5 bases, V lost 3 bases, and 7 bases had no gene match. The CDR3 contains 15 residues. The CDR3 coding sequence is TGTGCCAGCAGTTTTGGCTCTAGCGGCCACAATGAGCAGTTCTTC. It translates to CASSFGSSGHNEQFF.

The chain links TRBV9 to TRBJ2-5; 12 bases fit TRBD2. After removal of 4 bases from V and 6 bases from J, the junction contained 13 bases not matched to a gene. The CDR3 contains 17 residues. Germline lookup yields CDR1 SGDLS and CDR2 YYNGEE. CDR3 residues: CASSITPTSGSVKTQYF. CDR3 coding DNA: TGTGCCAGCAGCATAACCCCGACTAGCGGGAGCGTAAAGACCCAGTACTTC.

In this sample, this clonotype turned up a few times. The chain joins TRBV2 to TRBJ2-1, with 7 bases lining up with TRBD1. This CDR3 is built from 15 residues. The germline V gene has CDR1 SNHLY and CDR2 FYNNEI. The junction had 8 bases not matched to a gene; V was cut back by 6 bases and J by 3 bases. CDR3 DNA: TGTGCCAGCAGGGAATGGGACAGCGACTACAATGAGCAGTTCTTC. Translating it yields CASREWDSDYNEQFF.

The chain is built from TRBV12-3 or TRBV12-4 and TRBJ2-1; tentative D call: TRBD1 (6 bases). The CDR3 is made up of 15 amino acids. V gave up 4 bases and J gave up 12 bases, with 22 bases separating them. The CDR3 loop reads CASSSDSIIYKGQFF. CDR3 sequence (DNA): TGTGCCAGCAGTTCGGACAGTATAATTTACAAGGGGCAGTTCTTC.

This rearrangement joins TRBV12-3 or TRBV12-4 to TRBJ2-7, with D perhaps TRBD2 (6 bases). This CDR3 region has 15 residues. V lost 3 bases to trimming and J lost 0 bases, with 12 bases between them. DNA for the CDR3: TGTGCCAGCAGTTTCCGGGACGGGAGCTCCTACGAGCAGTACTTC. This gives the protein CASSFRDGSSYEQYF.